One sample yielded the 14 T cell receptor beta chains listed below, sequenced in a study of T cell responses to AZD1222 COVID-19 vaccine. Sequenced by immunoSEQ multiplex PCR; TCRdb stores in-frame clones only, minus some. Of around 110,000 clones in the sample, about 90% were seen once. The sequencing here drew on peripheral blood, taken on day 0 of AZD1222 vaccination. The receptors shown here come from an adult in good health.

The CDR3 spells CASSLGRVENIQYF. For the CDR3, the DNA is TGCGCCAGCAGCTTAGGCAGGGTTGAAAACATTCAGTACTTC. The chain joins TRBV5-1 to TRBJ2-4; D perhaps matches TRBD1 (5 bases). V was clipped by 2 bases and J by 5 bases, with 11 bases between them. Germline V gene data show CDR1 as SGHRS and CDR2 as YFSETQ. The CDR3 has 14 amino acids. The full variable domain, its missing parts supplied by reference TRBV5-1 and TRBJ2-4, is KAGVTQTPRYLIKTRGQQVTLSCSPISGHRSVSWYQQTPGQGLQFLFEYFSETQRNKGNFPGRFSGRQFSNSRSEMNVSTLELGDSALYLCASSLGRVENIQYFGAGTRLSVL.

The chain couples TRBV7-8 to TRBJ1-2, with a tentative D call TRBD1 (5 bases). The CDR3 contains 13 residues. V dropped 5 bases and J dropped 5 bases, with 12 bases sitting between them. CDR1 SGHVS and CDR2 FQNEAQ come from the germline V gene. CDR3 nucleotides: TGTGCCAGCAGCATGGGACCCCGGTATGGCTACACCTTC. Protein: CASSMGPRYGYTF.

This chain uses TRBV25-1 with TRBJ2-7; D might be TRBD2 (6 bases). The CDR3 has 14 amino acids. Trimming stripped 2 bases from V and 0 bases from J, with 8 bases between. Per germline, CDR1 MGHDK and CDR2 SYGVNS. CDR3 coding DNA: TGTGCCAGCAGTGAAAGGAGGGACTCCTACGAGCAGTACTTC. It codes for CASSERRDSYEQYF.

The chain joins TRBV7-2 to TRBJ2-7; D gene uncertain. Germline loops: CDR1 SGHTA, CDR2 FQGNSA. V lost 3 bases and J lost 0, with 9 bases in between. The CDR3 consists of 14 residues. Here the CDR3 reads CASSFGTGSYEQYF. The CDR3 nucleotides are TGTGCCAGCAGCTTTGGCACTGGCTCCTACGAGCAGTACTTC.

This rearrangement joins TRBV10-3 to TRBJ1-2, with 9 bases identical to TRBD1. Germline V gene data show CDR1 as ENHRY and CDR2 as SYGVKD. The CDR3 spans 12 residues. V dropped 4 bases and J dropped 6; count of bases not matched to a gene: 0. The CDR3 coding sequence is TGTGCCATCAGTGGGACAGGGGATGGCTACACCTTC. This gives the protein CAISGTGDGYTF.

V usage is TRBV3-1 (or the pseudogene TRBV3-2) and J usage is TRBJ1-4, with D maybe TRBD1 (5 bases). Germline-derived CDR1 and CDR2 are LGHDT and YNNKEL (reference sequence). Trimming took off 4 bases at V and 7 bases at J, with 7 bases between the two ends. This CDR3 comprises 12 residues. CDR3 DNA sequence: TGTGCCAGCAGCCTTGGGGCTGAAAAACTGTTTTTT. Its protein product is CASSLGAEKLFF.

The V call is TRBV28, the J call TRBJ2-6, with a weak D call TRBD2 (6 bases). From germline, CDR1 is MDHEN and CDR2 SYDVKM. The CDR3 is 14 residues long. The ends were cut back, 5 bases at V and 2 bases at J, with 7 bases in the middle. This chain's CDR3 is CASSGGAGANVLTF. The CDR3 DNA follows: TGTGCCAGCAGTGGCGGGGCTGGGGCCAACGTCCTGACTTTC. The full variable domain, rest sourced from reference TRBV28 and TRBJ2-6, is DVKVTQSSRYLVKRTGEKVFLECVQDMDHENMFWYRQDPGLGLRLIYFSYDVKMKEKGDIPEGYSVSREKKERFSLILESASTNQTSMYLCASSGGAGANVLTFGAGSRLTVL.

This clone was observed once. CDR3 region: CASGTTGGYTEAFF. CDR3 coding DNA: TGTGCCAGCGGAACGACAGGGGGTTACACTGAAGCTTTCTTT. This chain links TRBV28 with TRBJ1-1; TRBD1 matches at 9 bases. The length of the CDR3 is 14 residues. The J segment lost 3 bases and the V segment lost 8 bases, leaving 7 bases of the junction unmatched. From germline, CDR1 is MDHEN and CDR2 SYDVKM.

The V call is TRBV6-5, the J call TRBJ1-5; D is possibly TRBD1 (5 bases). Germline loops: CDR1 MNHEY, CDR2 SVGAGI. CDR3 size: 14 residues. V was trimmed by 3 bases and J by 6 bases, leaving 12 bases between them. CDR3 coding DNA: TGTGCCAGCAGTTATTGGCAGGGCGGTCAGCCCCAGCATTTT. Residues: CASSYWQGGQPQHF.

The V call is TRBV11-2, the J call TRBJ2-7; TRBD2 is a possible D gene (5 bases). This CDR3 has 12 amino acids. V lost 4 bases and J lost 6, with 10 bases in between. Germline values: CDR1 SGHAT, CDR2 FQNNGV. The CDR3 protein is CASSYTRAEQYF. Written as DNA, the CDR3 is TGTGCCAGCAGCTACACGAGGGCCGAGCAGTACTTC.

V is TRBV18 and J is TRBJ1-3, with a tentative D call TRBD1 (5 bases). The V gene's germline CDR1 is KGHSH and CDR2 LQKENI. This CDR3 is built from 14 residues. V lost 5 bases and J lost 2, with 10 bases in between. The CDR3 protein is CASSTQGPGNTIYF. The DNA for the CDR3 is TGTGCCAGCTCAACCCAGGGACCTGGAAACACCATATATTTT.

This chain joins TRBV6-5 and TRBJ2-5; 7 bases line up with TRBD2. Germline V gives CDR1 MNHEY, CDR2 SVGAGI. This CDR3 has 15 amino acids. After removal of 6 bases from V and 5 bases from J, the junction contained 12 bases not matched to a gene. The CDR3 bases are TGTGCCAGCAGCTCGAGGGGAGGGTCCGGGGAGACCCAGTACTTC. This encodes CASSSRGGSGETQYF.

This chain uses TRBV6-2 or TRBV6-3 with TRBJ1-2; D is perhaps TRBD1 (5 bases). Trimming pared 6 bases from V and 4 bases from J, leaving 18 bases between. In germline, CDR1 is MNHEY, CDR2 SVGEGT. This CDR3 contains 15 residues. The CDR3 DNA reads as TGTGCCAGCAGCCCAACCCAGGGAAGGGGCTATGGCTACACCTTC. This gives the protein CASSPTQGRGYGYTF.

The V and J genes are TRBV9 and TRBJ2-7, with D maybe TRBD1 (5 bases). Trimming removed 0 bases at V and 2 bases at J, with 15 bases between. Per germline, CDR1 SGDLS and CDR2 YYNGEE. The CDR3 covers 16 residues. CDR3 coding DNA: TGTGCCAGCAGCGTAGATTCGCCTAGGGGCACCTACGAGCAGTACTTC. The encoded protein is CASSVDSPRGTYEQYF.